The present TCR beta chain was sequenced within a study of cytotoxic CD8 clonotypes in ibrutinib-treated CLL. The V gene's germline CDR1 is SGHNT and CDR2 YENEEA. V shed 0 bases and J shed 0 bases, with 2 bases lying between them. There are 13 residues in the CDR3. This clone was observed a single time. Measured with immunoSEQ multiplex PCR; TCRdb has only the in-frame clones, and not every one. The repertoire has approximately 92,000 clones, approximately 80% of them found once; the top ten carry around 25%. The sequences come from PBMCs, collected after 24 months of ibrutinib treatment. The receptor comes from a human donor with chronic lymphocytic leukemia. V gene TRBV11-3 combines with J gene TRBJ1-1; D is uncertain. The CDR3 region is CASSLEVNTEAFF. The CDR3 DNA sequence: TGTGCCAGCAGCTTAGAGGTGAACACTGAAGCTTTCTTT.